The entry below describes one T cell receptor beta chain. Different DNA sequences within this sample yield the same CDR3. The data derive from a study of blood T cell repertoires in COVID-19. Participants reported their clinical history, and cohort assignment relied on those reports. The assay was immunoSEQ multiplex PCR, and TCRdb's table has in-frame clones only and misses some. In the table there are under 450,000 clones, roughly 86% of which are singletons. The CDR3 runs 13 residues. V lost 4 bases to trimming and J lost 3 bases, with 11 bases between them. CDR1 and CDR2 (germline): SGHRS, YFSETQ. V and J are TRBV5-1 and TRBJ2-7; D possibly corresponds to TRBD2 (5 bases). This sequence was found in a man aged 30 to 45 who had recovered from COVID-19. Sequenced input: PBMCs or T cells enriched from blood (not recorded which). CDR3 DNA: TGCGCCAGCAGCCCGGGAACCAACTACGAGCAGTACTTC. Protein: CASSPGTNYEQYF.